The T cell receptor beta chain described here comes from a study of neurological immune-mediated disorders. TCRdb re-called the 5' RACE reads through MiXCR, storing one row per CDR3 protein. Altogether about 66,000 distinct CDR3 sequences are present, 4.8% being singletons, with the ten largest covering roughly 2.2%. This CDR3 has 14 residues. V dropped 5 bases and J dropped 5 bases, with 12 bases sitting between them. Study-level points and caveats: The expanded clones of different subjects shared no CDR3 amino acid sequences (suggesting private repertoires in all groups).

This clonotype was recorded at least ten times. Its target is not known. Sequencing was performed on PBMCs. The gene calls are TRBV12-3 or TRBV12-4 and TRBJ2-2, with D tentatively TRBD1 (5 bases). This TCR was recovered from a woman in her 70s with multiple sclerosis. CDR3 sequence (DNA): TGTGCCAGCAGTCCATCGTCAGGGACCGGGGAGCTGTTTTTT. Amino acid sequence: CASSPSSGTGELFF.